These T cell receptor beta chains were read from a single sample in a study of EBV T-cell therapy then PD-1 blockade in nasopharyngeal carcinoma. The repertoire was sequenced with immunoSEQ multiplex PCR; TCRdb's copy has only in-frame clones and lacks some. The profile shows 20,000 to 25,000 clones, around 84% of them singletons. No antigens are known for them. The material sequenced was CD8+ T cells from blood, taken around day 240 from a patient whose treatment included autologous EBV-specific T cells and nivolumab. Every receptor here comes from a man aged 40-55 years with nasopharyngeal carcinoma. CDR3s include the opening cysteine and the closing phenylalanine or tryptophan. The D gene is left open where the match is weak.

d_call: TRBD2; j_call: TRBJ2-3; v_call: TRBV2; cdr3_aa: CASPRGVAGGRDTQYF
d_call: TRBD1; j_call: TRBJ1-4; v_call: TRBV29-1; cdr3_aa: CSVVDRGDEKLFF
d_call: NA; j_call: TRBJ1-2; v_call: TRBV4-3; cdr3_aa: CASSQDGQGLRGYTF
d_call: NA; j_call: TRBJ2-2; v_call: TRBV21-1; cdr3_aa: CASSKRAGQPNTGELFF
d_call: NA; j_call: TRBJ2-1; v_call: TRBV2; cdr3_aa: CASSEGVPKEQFF
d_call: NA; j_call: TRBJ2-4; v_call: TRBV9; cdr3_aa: CASSVAVEGIKNIQYF
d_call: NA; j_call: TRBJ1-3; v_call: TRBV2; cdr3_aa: CASSPGQIFSGNTIYF
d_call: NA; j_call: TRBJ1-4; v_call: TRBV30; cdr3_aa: CASPGPFEKLFF
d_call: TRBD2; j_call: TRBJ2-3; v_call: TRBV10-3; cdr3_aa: CASREGQTDTQYF
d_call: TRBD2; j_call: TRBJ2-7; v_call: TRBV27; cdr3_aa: CASSLGAPGGYEQYF
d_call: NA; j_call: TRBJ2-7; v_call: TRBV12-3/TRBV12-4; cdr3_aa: CAWSKVGSREQYF
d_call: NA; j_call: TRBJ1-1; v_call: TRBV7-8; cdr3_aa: CASSSGRRGVEAFF
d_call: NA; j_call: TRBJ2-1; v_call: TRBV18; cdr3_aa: CASSPGASYNEQFF
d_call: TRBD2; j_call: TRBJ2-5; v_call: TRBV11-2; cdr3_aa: CASSLDLLGGAGTQYF
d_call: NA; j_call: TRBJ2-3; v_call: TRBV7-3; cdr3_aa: CASSLIPSGRTDTQYF
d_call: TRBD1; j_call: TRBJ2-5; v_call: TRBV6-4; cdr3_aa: CASSDSSGTGTETQYF
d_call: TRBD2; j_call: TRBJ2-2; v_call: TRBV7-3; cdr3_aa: CASSSSFFGLAGAGELFF
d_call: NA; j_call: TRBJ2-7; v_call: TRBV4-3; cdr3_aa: CASSQDLQPRRYEQYF
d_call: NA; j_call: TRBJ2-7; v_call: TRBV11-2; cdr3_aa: CASSLDSVEQYF
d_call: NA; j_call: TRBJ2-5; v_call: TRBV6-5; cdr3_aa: CATSQETQYF
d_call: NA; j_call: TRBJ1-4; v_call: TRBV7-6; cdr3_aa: CASSLGGLDEKLFF
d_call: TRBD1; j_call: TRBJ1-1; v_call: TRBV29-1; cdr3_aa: CSVEGTGPLAFF